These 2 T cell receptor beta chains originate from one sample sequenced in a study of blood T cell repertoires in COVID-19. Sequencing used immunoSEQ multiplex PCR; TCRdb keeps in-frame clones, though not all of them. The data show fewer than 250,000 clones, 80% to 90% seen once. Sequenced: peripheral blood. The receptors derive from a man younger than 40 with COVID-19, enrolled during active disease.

The CDR3: CASSLGSTVNEKLFF. In DNA form, the CDR3 reads TGTGCCAGCAGCTTAGGAAGTACGGTAAATGAAAAACTGTTTTTT. The chain carries TRBV7-9 and TRBJ1-4; no clear D. The CDR3 is 15 residues long. V lost 1 base, J lost 5 bases, and 11 bases lay in between. CDR1 SEHNR and CDR2 FQNEAQ come from the germline V gene (reference sequence).

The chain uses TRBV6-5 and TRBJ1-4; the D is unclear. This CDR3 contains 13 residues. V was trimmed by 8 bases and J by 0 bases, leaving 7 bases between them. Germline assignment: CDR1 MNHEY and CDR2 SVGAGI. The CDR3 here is CASAGATNEKLFF. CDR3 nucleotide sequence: TGTGCCAGCGCGGGAGCAACTAATGAAAAACTGTTTTTT.